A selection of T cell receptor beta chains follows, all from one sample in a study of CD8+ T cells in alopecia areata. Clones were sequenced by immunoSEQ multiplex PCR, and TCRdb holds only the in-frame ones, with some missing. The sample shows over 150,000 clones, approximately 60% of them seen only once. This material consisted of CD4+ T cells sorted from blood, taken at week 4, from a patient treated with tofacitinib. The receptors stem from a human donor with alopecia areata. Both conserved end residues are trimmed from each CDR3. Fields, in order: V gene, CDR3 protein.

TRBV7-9	ASSPNPDGNEKLF
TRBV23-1	ASSQGTGAKYGYT
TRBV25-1	ASSEPQGYQETQY
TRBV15	ATSRDEGREQY
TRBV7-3	ASSTGSSNYGYT
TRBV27	ASRTSGGNTQY
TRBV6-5	ASSYAGHPNTGELF
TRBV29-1	SVSRAGGVHNEQF
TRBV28	ASSPSAAQGIEQY
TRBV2	ASTFGQGGSYEQY
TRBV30	AWSVFRDYT
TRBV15	ATTAGVNQETQY
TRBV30	AWRDNVAGSYNEQF
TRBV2	ASRPEAGYGL
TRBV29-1	SVDVAGVTDTQY
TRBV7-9	ASSPYQPEAF
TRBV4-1	ASSQGDTDTQY
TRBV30	AWRAGAVIQY
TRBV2	ATQGASYEQY
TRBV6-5	ASSREAEQY
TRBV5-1	ASSLPTGTGTGELF
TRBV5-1	ASSLTAYTEAF
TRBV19	ASSIENSPRNGYT
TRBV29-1	SERNTGELF
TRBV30	AWSVGQYNQPQH
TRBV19	ASAQAVRLAGGPANTGELF
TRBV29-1	SVDTGTGTYEQY
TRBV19	ASSYTGTANTEAF
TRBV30	AWIKEGDTGELF
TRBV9	ASSPRIGDGRGETQY
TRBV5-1	ASSIGTNTEAF
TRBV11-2	ASSPLAGSQLTQY
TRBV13	ASSLGRGFYGYT
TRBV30	AWSVRGINGYT
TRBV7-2	ASSFSGLTDTQY
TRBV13	ASSLGSLGYT
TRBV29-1	SVEGQGGYEQY
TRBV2	ASSEQRDGYT
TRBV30	AWSVSGLNTGELF
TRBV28	ASSSFRQGGTDTQY
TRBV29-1	SVRGIVYGYT